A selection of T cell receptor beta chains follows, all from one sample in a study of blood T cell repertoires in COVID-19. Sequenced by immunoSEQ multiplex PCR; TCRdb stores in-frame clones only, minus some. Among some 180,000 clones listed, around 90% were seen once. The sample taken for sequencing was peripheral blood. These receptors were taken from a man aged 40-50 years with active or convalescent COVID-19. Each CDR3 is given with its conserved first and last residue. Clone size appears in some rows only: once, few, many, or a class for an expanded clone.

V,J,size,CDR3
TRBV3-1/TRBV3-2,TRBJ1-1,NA,CASSQDSQGLNTEAFF
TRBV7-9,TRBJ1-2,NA,CASSTSGTGIGGYTF
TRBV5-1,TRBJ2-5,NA,CASSLQLQETQYF
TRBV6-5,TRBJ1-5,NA,CASSYENQPQHF
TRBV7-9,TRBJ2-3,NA,CASSLSLRTGSGTDTQYF
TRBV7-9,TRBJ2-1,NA,CASSHYSGSYNEQFF
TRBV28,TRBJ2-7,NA,CASSPNPGDRGRSDF
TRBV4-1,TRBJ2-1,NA,CASSQHPGAPYNEQFF
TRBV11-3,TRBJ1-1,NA,CASSLDLLLEENTEAFF
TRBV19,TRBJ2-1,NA,CASSIQGRNNEQFF
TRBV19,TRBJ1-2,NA,CASSIPGTGYGYTF
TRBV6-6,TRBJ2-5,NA,CASSPGLAGQETQYF
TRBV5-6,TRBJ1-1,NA,CASSQTQGNTEAFF
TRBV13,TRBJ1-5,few,CASSIRGQPQHF
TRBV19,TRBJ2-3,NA,CASETGRDRTDTQYF
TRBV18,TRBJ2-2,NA,CASSPTGNTGELFF
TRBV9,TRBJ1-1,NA,CASSVVYNTEAFF
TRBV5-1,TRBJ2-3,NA,CASSQTLAGLSTDTQYF
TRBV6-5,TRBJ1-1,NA,CASWGNGAMNTEAFF
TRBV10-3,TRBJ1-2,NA,CAISEIREQGNGYTF
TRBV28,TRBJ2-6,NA,CASRALTGISGANVLTF
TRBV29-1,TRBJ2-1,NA,CSVPGGEQFF
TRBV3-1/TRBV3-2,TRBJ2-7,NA,CASSQVDGGFEQYF
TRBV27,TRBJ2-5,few,CASSPGTGGRETQYF
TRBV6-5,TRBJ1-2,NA,CASSYSGTAYGYTF
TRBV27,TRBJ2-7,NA,CASSYAGTDNEQYF
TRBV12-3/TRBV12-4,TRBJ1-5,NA,CASSLYSNQPQHF
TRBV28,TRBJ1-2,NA,CATRTGLYGYTF
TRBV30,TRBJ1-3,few,CAWSEGVGRNTIYF
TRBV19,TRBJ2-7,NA,CASSVGQGVYEQYF
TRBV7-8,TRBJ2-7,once,CASTTTLDSIYEQYF
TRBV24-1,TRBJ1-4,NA,CATSEPRETTNEKLFF
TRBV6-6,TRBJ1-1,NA,CASSYPRGPTNTEAFF
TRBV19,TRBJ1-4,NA,CASSPRGGTGLEKLFF
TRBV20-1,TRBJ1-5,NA,CSAIEHGTISNQPQHF
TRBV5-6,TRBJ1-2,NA,CASSLGAGGPNYGYTF
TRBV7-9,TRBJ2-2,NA,CASILGRSNTGELFF